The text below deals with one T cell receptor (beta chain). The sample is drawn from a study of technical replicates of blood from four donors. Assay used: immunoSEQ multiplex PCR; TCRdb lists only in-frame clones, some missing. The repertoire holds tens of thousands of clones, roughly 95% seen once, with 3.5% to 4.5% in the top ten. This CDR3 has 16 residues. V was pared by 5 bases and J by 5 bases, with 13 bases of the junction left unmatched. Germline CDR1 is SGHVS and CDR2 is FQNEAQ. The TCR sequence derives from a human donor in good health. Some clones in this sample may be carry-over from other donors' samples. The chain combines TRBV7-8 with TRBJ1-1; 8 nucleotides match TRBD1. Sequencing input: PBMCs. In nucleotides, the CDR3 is TGTGCCAGCAGCCCAGTCGGACAGGGTGATTTGACTGAAGCTTTCTTT. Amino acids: CASSPVGQGDLTEAFF.